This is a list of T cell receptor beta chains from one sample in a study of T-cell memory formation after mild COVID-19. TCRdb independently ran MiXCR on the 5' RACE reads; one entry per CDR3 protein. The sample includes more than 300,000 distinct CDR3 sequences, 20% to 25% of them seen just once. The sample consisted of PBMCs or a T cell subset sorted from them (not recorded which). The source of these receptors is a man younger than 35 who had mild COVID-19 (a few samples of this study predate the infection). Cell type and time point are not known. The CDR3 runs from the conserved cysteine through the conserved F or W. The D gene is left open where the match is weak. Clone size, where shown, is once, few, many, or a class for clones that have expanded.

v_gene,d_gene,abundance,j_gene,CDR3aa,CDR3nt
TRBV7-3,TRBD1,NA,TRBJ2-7,CASSQGQGPQYF,TGTGCCAGCAGCCAGGGACAGGGCCCACAGTACTTC
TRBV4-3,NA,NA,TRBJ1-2,CASSQDAGFGYTF,TGCGCCAGCAGCCAAGATGCAGGGTTTGGCTACACCTTC
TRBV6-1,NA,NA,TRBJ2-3,CASSEPTRGANTDTQYF,TGTGCCAGCAGTGAACCCACGAGGGGAGCAAACACAGATACGCAGTATTTT
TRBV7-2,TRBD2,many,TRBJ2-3,CASSTGLAGGLSTDTQYF,TGTGCCAGCAGCACGGGACTAGCGGGAGGACTTAGCACAGATACGCAGTATTTT
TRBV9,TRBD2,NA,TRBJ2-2,CASSQTGGHTGELFF,TGTGCCAGCAGCCAGACGGGGGGTCACACCGGGGAGCTGTTTTTT
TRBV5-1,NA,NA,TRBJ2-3,CASSSNTQYF,TGCGCCAGCAGCTCAAATACGCAGTATTTT
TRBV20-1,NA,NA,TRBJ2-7,CSARDPGQLYEQYF,TGCAGTGCTAGAGATCCTGGACAGTTGTACGAGCAGTACTTC
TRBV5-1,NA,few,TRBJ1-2,CASSPMRDYGYTF,TGCGCCAGCAGCCCTATGAGGGACTATGGCTACACCTTC
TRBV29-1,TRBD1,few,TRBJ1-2,CSVSGTGAPGDGYTF,TGCAGCGTCTCCGGGACAGGGGCTCCGGGGGATGGCTACACCTTC
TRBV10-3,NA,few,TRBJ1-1,CAISELGTEAFF,TGTGCCATCAGTGAGTTAGGCACTGAAGCTTTCTTT
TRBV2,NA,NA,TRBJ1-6,CASRARQERSYNSPLHF,TGTGCCAGCAGGGCCCGACAGGAACGCTCCTATAATTCACCCCTCCACTTT
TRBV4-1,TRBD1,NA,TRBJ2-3,CASSQEGGTGDTQYF,TGCGCCAGCAGCCAAGAAGGGGGCACAGGAGATACGCAGTATTTT
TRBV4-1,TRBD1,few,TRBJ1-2,CASSQDEGAGYGYTF,TGCGCCAGCAGCCAAGACGAGGGGGCAGGGTATGGCTACACCTTC
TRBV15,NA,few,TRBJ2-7,CATSRDRQGVGEQYF,TGTGCCACCAGCAGAGATCGGCAGGGTGTGGGCGAGCAGTACTTC
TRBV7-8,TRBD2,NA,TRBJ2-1,CASSFLAGGGEQFF,TGTGCCAGCAGCTTCCTAGCGGGGGGCGGTGAGCAGTTCTTC
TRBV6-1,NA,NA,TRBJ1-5,CASSEVGRTQPQHF,TGTGCCAGCAGTGAAGTGGGACGGACACAGCCCCAGCATTTT
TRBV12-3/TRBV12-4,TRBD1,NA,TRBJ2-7,CASSQPGTVNSYEQYF,TGTGCCAGCAGTCAACCCGGGACAGTCAACTCCTACGAGCAGTACTTC
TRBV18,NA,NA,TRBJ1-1,CASSPGIARGNTEAFF,TGTGCCAGCTCACCCGGGATCGCTCGAGGGAACACTGAAGCTTTCTTT
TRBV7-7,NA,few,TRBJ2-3,CASSRTDWDTQYF,TGTGCCAGCAGCCGGACCGACTGGGATACGCAGTATTTT
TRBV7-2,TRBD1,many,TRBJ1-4,CASSIETGVGEKLFF,TGTGCCAGCAGCATAGAGACAGGGGTTGGTGAAAAACTGTTTTTT
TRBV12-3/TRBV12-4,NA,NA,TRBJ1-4,CASGEGEDAKLFF,TGTGCCAGCGGTGAAGGGGAGGACGCAAAACTGTTTTTT
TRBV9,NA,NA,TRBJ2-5,CASSVFGRDETQYF,TGTGCCAGCAGCGTATTTGGCAGGGATGAGACCCAGTACTTC
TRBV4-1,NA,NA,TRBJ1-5,CASSQVPSQPQHF,TGCGCCAGCAGCCAAGTTCCGTCTCAGCCCCAGCATTTT
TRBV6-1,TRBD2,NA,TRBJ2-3,CASSEAPPTLAGEDTQYF,TGTGCCAGCAGTGAAGCCCCCCCAACCCTAGCGGGGGAAGATACGCAGTATTTT
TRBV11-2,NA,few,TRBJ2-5,CASSFPYQETQYF,TGTGCCAGCAGCTTCCCCTACCAAGAGACCCAGTACTTC
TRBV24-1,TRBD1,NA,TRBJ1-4,CATSPGQGEKLFF,TGTGCCACCAGCCCCGGACAGGGTGAAAAACTGTTTTTT
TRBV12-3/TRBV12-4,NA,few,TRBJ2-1,CASSFPGAPSNEQFF,TGTGCCAGCAGTTTTCCGGGGGCCCCTAGTAATGAGCAGTTCTTC
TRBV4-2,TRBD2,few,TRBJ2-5,CASSQEYQAGGPTQYF,TGTGCCAGCAGCCAAGAGTACCAAGCGGGGGGGCCGACCCAGTACTTC
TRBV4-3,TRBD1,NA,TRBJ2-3,CASSQETGRRHTQYF,TGCGCCAGCAGCCAAGAGACAGGGAGAAGGCATACGCAGTATTTT
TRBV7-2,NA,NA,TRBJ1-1,CASSLSYRAPDTEAFF,TGTGCCAGCAGCTTATCGTATAGGGCGCCCGACACTGAAGCTTTCTTT
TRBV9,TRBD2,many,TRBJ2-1,CASSRGSGGDYNEQFF,TGTGCCAGCAGCAGAGGAAGCGGGGGGGATTACAATGAGCAGTTCTTC
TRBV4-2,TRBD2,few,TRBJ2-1,CASSRIAGGARNEQFF,TGTGCCAGCAGCCGAATAGCGGGGGGGGCTAGGAATGAGCAGTTCTTC
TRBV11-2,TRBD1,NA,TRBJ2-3,CASSLTPRTGGTDTQYF,TGTGCCAGCAGCTTAACCCCAAGGACAGGGGGCACAGATACGCAGTATTTT
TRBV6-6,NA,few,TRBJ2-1,CASRDPLGEQFF,TGTGCCAGCAGGGATCCTCTGGGGGAGCAGTTCTTC
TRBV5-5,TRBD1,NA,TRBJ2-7,CASSAPGDRGYYEQYF,TGTGCCAGCAGCGCACCGGGAGACAGGGGGTATTACGAGCAGTACTTC
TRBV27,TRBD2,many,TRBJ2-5,CASSRASGQETQYF,TGTGCCAGCAGTCGCGCTAGCGGACAAGAGACCCAGTACTTC
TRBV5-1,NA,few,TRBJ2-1,CASTGDGSYNEQFF,TGCGCCAGCACGGGCGACGGCTCCTACAATGAGCAGTTCTTC